The clone carrying this T cell receptor beta chain was detected only a few times. This sample is drawn from a study of blood T cell repertoires in COVID-19. Overall study: Sites in the United States, Italy and Spain provided acute and convalescent COVID-19 samples. T cells, B-cell-depleted T cells, or PBMCs supplied cDNA or gDNA.

Under the authors' procedure: Reference gene primer amplification gave estimated nucleated cell counts. Generated by immunoSEQ multiplex PCR, the TCRdb table keeps only in-frame clones and is missing some. V and J calls and clone size come straight from that table; D and trimming were deduced from the DNA. The profile shows roughly 200,000 clones, roughly 88% of them singletons. This CDR3 region has 13 residues. The ends were cut back, 5 bases at V and 9 bases at J, with 14 bases in the middle. Germline V lookup: CDR1 MDHEN, CDR2 SYDVKM. This TCR derives from a man in his 60s with acute or convalescent COVID-19. Sequencing input: peripheral blood. The chain is built from TRBV28 and TRBJ1-5; no clear D gene. The CDR3 is CASSPSEGMPQHF. DNA of the CDR3: TGTGCCAGCAGTCCTTCGGAGGGAATGCCCCAGCATTTT.